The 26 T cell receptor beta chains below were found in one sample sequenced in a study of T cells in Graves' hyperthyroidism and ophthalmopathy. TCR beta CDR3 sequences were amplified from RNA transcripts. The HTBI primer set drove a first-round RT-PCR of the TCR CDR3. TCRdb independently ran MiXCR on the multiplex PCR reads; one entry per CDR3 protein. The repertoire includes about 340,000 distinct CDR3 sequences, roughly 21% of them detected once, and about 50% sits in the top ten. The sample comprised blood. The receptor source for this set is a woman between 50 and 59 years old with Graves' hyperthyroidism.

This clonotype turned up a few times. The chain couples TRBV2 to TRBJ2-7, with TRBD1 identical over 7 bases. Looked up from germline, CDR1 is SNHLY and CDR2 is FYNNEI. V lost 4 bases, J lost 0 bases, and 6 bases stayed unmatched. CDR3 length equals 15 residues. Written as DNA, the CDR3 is TGTGCCAGCAGTGCCGAACAGGGGAGCTCCTACGAGCAGTACTTC. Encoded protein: CASSAEQGSSYEQYF. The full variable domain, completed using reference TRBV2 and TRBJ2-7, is EPEVTQTPSHQVTQMGQEVILRCVPISNHLYFYWYRQILGQKVEFLVSFYNNEISEKSEIFDDQFSVERPDGSNFTLKIRSTKLEDSAMYFCASSAEQGSSYEQYFGPGTRLTVT.

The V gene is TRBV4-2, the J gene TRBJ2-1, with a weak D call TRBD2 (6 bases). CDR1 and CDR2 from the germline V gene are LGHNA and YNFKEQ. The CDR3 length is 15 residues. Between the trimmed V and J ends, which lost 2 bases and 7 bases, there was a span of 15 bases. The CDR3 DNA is TGTGCCAGCAGCCAATCCCACGCGGGGTATAATGAGCAGTTCTTC. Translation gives CASSQSHAGYNEQFF.

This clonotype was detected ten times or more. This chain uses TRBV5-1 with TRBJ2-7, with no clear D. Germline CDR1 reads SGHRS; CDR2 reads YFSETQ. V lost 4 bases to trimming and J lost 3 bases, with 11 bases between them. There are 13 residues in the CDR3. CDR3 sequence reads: CASSNSESYEQYF. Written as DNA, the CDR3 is TGCGCCAGCAGCAACAGCGAAAGCTACGAGCAGTACTTC.

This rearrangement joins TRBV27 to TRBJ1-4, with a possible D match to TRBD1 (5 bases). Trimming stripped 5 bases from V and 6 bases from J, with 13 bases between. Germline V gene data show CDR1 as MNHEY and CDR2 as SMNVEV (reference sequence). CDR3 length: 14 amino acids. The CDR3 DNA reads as TGTGCCAGCAGTAGGGGCTCGGGGGATGAAAAACTGTTTTTT. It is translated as CASSRGSGDEKLFF.

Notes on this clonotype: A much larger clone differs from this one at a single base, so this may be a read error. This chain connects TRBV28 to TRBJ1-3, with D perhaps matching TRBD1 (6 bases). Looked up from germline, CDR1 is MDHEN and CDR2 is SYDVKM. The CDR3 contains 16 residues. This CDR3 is CASSLIGGGRGNTLYF. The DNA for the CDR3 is TGTGCCAGCAGTTTGATAGGCGGGGGCCGGGGAAACACCTTATATTTT.

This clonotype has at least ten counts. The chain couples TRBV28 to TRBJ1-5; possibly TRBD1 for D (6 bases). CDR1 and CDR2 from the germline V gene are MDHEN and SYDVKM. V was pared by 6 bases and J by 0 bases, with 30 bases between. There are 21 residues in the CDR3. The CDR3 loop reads CASRQTYQGRSDFYSNQPQHF. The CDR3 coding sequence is TGTGCCAGCAGGCAAACTTACCAGGGGAGGTCCGACTTTTATAGCAATCAGCCCCAGCATTTT.

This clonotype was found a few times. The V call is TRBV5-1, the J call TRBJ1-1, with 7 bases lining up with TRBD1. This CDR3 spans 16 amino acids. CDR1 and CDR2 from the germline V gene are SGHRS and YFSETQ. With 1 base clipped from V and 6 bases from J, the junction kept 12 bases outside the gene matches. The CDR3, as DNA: TGCGCCAGCAGCTTGAATACAGGGGTTGGCGGCGCTGAAGCTTTCTTT. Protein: CASSLNTGVGGAEAFF.

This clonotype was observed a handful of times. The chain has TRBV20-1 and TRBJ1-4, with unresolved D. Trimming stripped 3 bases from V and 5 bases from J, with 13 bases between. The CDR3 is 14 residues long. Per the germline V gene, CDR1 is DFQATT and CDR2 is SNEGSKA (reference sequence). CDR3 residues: CSASPQNLNEKLFF. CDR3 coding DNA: TGCAGTGCTAGTCCACAGAACCTGAATGAAAAACTGTTTTTT.

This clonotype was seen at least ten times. The CDR3 region is CASSFGAGNTEAFF. CDR3 nucleotide sequence: TGTGCCAGCAGTTTTGGAGCAGGGAACACTGAAGCTTTCTTT. This sequence joins TRBV27 and TRBJ1-1, with D unresolved. Trimming removed 3 bases at V and 1 base at J, with 9 bases between. Germline V gives CDR1 MNHEY, CDR2 SMNVEV (reference sequence). This CDR3 spans 14 amino acids.

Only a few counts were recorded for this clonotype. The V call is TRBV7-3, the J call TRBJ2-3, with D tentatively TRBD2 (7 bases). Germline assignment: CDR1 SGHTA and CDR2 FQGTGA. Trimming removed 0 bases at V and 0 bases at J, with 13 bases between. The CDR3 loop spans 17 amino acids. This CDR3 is CASSLTTGGPSTDTQYF. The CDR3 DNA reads TGTGCCAGCAGCTTAACGACCGGGGGGCCAAGCACAGATACGCAGTATTTT.

The CDR3 is CSARVAIPEKLFF. CDR3 DNA: TGCAGTGCTAGAGTCGCCATACCTGAAAAACTGTTTTTT. J is TRBJ1-4 and V is TRBV20-1; D is ambiguous. Germline V gives CDR1 DFQATT, CDR2 SNEGSKA (reference sequence). This CDR3 is built from 13 residues. V lost 1 base, J lost 7 bases, and 10 bases lay in between.

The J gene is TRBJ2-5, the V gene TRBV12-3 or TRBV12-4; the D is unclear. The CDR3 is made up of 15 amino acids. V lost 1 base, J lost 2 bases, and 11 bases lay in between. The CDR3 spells CASSLEGGLQETQYF. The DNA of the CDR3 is TGTGCCAGCAGTTTAGAAGGCGGTTTGCAAGAGACCCAGTACTTC.

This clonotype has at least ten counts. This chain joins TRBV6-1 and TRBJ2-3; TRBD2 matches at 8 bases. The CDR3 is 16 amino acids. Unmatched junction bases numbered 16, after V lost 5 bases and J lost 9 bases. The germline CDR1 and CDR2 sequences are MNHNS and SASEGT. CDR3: CASSPRGGGKGITQYF. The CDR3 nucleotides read TGTGCCAGCAGTCCAAGGGGCGGGGGGAAGGGGATAACGCAGTATTTT.

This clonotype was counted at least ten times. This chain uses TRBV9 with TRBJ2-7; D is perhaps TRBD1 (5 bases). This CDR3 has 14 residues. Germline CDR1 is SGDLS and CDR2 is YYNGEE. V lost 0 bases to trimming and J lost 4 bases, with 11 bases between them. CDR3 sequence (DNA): TGTGCCAGCAGCGTAGCTTCAGGGTCGTACGAGCAGTACTTC. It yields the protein CASSVASGSYEQYF.

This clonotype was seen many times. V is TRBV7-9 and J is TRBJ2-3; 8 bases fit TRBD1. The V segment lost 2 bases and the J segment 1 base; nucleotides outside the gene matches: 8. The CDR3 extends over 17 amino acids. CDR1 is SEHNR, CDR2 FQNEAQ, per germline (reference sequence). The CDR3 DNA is TGTGCCAGCAGCTTACGGAGAGGACAGGGTGGCACAGATACGCAGTATTTT. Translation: CASSLRRGQGGTDTQYF. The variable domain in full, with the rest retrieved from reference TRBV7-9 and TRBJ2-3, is DTGVSQNPRHKITKRGQNVTFRCDPISEHNRLYWYRQTLGQGPEFLTYFQNEAQLEKSRLLSDRFSAERPKGSFSTLEIQRTEQGDSAMYLCASSLRRGQGGTDTQYFGPGTRLTVL.

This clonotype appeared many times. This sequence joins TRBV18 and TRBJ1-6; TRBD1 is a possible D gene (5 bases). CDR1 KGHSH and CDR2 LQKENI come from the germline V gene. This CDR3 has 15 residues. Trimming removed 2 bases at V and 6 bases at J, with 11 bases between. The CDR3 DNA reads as TGTGCCAGCTCACCAAACGGGGGAGTTAATTCACCCCTCCACTTT. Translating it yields CASSPNGGVNSPLHF.

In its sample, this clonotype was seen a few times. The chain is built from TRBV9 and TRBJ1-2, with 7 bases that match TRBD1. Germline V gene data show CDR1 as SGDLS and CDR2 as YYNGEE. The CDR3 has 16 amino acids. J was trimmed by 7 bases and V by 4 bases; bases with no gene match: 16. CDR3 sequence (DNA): TGTGCCAGCAGCCGACCTCGTACAGGGGAACGATCTGGCTACACCTTC. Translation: CASSRPRTGERSGYTF.

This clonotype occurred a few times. CDR3 protein: CASSLWAAAPYEQYF. CDR3 in DNA: TGTGCCAGCAGTTTATGGGCAGCAGCCCCCTACGAGCAGTACTTC. The chain is built from TRBV27 and TRBJ2-7; no clear D gene. Trimming cost V 1 base and J 2 bases, with 12 bases left between them. This CDR3 region has 15 residues. Germline V gene data show CDR1 as MNHEY and CDR2 as SMNVEV (reference sequence).

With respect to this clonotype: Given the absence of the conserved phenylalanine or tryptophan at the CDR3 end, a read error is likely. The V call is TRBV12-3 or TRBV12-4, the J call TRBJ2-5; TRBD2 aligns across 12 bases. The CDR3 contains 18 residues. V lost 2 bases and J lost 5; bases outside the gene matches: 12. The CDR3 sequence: CASSLSVLGLAGRETQYL. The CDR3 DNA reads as TGTGCCAGCAGTTTATCGGTGTTAGGACTAGCGGGAAGGGAGACCCAGTACCTC.

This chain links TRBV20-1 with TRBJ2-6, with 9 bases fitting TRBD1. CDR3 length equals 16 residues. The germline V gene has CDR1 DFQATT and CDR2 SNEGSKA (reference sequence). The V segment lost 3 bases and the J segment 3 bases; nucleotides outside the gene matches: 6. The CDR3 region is CSARPGQGIGANVLTF. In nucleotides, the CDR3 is TGCAGTGCTAGGCCGGGACAGGGAATTGGGGCCAACGTCCTGACTTTC.

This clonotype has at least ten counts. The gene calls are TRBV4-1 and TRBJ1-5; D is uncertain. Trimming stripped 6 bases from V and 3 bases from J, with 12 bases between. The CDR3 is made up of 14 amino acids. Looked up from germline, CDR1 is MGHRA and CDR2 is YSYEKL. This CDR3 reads CASSQEGNNQPQHF. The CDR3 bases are TGCGCCAGCAGTCAGGAAGGGAACAATCAGCCCCAGCATTTT.

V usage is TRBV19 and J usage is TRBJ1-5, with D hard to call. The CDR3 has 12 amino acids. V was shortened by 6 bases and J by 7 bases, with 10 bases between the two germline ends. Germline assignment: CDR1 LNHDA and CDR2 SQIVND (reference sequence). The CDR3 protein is CASRPSDQPQHF. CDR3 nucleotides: TGTGCCAGTAGACCCAGCGACCAGCCCCAGCATTTT.

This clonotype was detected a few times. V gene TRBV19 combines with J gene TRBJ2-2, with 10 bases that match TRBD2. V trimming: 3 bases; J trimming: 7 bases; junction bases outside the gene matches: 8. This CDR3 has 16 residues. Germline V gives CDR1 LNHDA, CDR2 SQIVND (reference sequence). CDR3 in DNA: TGTGCCAGTAGTATTCAAGCGGGAGGGCCTGGCGGGGAGCTGTTTTTT. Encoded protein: CASSIQAGGPGGELFF.

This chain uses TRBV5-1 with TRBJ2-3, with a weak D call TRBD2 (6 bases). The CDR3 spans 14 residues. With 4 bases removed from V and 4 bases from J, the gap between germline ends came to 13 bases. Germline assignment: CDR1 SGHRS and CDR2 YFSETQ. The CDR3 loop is CASSPDGGSDTQYF. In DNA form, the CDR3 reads TGCGCCAGCAGCCCGGATGGGGGGTCAGATACGCAGTATTTT.

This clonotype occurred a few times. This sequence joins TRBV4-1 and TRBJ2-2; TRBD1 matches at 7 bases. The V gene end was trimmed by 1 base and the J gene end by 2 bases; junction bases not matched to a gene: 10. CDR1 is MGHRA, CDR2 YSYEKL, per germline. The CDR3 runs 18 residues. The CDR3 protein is CASSQGGIGGLNTGELFF. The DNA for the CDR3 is TGCGCCAGCAGCCAAGGTGGTATAGGGGGCCTTAACACCGGGGAGCTGTTTTTT.

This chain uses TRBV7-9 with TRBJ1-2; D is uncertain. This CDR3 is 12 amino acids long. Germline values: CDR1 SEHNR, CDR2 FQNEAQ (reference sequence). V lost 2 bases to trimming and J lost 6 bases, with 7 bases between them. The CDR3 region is CASSLNQNGYTF. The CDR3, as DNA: TGTGCCAGCAGCTTAAATCAGAATGGCTACACCTTC. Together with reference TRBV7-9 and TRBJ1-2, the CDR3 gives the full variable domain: DTGVSQNPRHKITKRGQNVTFRCDPISEHNRLYWYRQTLGQGPEFLTYFQNEAQLEKSRLLSDRFSAERPKGSFSTLEIQRTEQGDSAMYLCASSLNQNGYTFGSGTRLTVV.